The 19 T cell receptor beta chains given below trace back to one sample, sequenced in a study of cytomegalovirus exposure and HLA in healthy donors. Researchers ran the PCR with 60 Vbeta and 13 Jbeta primers. Data came from immunoSEQ multiplex PCR; TCRdb stores just in-frame clones and leaves some out. The sample includes around 140,000 clones, around 80% of them seen just once. Sequenced material: PBMCs. Receptors originate from a man in his forties in good health and CMV-seronegative.

This clone appeared once. The chain recombines TRBV11-2 with TRBJ1-4; 9 bases line up with TRBD1. The CDR3 loop spans 14 amino acids. The V segment lost 7 bases and the J segment 8 bases; nucleotides outside the gene matches: 8. From germline, CDR1 is SGHAT and CDR2 FQNNGV. As DNA, the CDR3 is TGTGCCAGCACCCGACAGACAGGGGGAGAAAAACTGTTTTTT. This gives the protein CASTRQTGGEKLFF. The complete variable domain, with remaining parts taken from reference TRBV11-2 and TRBJ1-4, reads EAGVAQSPRYKIIEKRQSVAFWCNPISGHATLYWYQQILGQGPKLLIQFQNNGVVDDSQLPKDRFSAERLKGVDSTLKIQPAKLEDSAVYLCASTRQTGGEKLFFGSGTQLSVL.

V and J are TRBV6-1 and TRBJ1-1; D uncertain. The CDR3 is made up of 14 amino acids. Germline CDR1 MNHNS, CDR2 SASEGT. V lost 7 bases and J lost 5, with 17 bases in between. In nucleotides, the CDR3 is TGTGCCAGCATCCCTCATGGGAGAATGACTGAAGCTTTCTTT. Amino acids: CASIPHGRMTEAFF.

The chain carries TRBV7-8 and TRBJ1-1; D gene uncertain. CDR3 length: 14 amino acids. The V gene lost 5 bases and the J gene lost 3 bases, with 13 bases spanning the gap. In germline, CDR1 is SGHVS, CDR2 FQNEAQ. The CDR3 DNA sequence: TGTGCCAGCAGCCCCCTATTGTCGGACACTGAAGCTTTCTTT. Amino acid sequence: CASSPLLSDTEAFF.

Only one count was recorded for this clone. The genes are TRBV4-3 and TRBJ2-2; TRBD1 aligns across 7 bases. This CDR3 has 15 amino acids. J lost 4 bases, V lost 1 base, and 3 bases had no gene match. Germline loops: CDR1 LGHNA, CDR2 YSLEER. CDR3 nucleotides: TGCGCCAGCAGCCAAGGACAGGGACCCACCGGGGAGCTGTTTTTT. Residues: CASSQGQGPTGELFF.

J is TRBJ2-6 and V is TRBV28; possible D gene TRBD1, 6 bases. CDR1 is MDHEN and CDR2 is SYDVKM in the germline V gene. The CDR3 totals 15 residues. Trimming removed 5 bases at V and 2 bases at J, with 10 bases between. The DNA of the CDR3 is TGTGCCAGCAGTCCTTCAGGGGCTGGGGCCAACGTCCTGACTTTC. Protein sequence: CASSPSGAGANVLTF.

The rearrangement joins TRBV12-5 to TRBJ2-1; tentative D call: TRBD2 (5 bases). The CDR3 is 15 amino acids. Germline CDR1 LGHNT, CDR2 FRNRAP. With 3 bases removed from V and 4 bases from J, the gap between germline ends came to 13 bases. In DNA form, the CDR3 reads TGTGCTAGTGGTTTCTTAGACCGGGGATACAATGAGCAGTTCTTC. Translation gives CASGFLDRGYNEQFF.

This clone has only a few counts. The genes are TRBV7-2 and TRBJ2-7; 15 nucleotides agree with TRBD2. Germline V gene lookup returns CDR1 SGHTA and CDR2 FQGNSA. V lost 6 bases and J lost 4; bases outside the gene matches: 13. The length of the CDR3 is 18 residues. This CDR3 is CASRLGEGLAGGNYEQYF. The CDR3 DNA reads TGTGCCAGCAGGCTTGGCGAGGGACTAGCGGGGGGCAATTACGAGCAGTACTTC.

The chain combines TRBV28 with TRBJ2-7, with 7 bases identical to TRBD1. Trimming at V came to 5 bases and at J to 1 base, leaving 11 bases not matched to a gene. The CDR3 extends over 16 amino acids. Germline CDR1 MDHEN, CDR2 SYDVKM. In nucleotides, the CDR3 is TGTGCCAGCAGTCCCTACAGGGGCCAGGGGTCCTACGAGCAGTACTTC. Translation: CASSPYRGQGSYEQYF.

The rearrangement links TRBV10-2 to TRBJ2-3, with 7 positions matching TRBD2. The CDR3 is 15 amino acids. V was clipped by 8 bases and J by 2 bases; unmatched bases: 10. Per germline, CDR1 WSHSY and CDR2 SAAADI. The CDR3 nucleotides are TGCGCCAGCGCTAACAGCGGGATCGTCACAGATACGCAGTATTTT. Protein: CASANSGIVTDTQYF.

The chain has TRBV19 and TRBJ1-4; D may be TRBD1 (6 bases). CDR1 and CDR2 from the germline V gene are LNHDA and SQIVND (reference sequence). CDR3 length: 14 residues. V shed 7 bases and J shed 8 bases, with 17 bases lying between them. In DNA, the CDR3 is TGTGCCAGTAAAGGATCCGACAGGCCCGAAAAACTGTTTTTT. Translated, it gives CASKGSDRPEKLFF.

The J gene is TRBJ1-1, the V gene TRBV20-1; D unclear. The germline V and J ends were trimmed by 6 bases and 7 bases, with 9 bases remaining between them. The germline V gene has CDR1 DFQATT and CDR2 SNEGSKA (reference sequence). CDR3 length: 10 amino acids. CDR3 amino acids: CSALISEAFF. CDR3 DNA sequence: TGCAGTGCCCTTATTAGTGAAGCTTTCTTT.

This clone was found once. This chain connects TRBV5-1 to TRBJ2-2; TRBD2 agrees at 11 bases. Trimming at V came to 3 bases and at J to 4 bases, leaving 2 bases not matched to a gene. CDR1 SGHRS and CDR2 YFSETQ come from the germline V gene. The CDR3 has 15 residues. CDR3 nucleotide sequence: TGCGCCAGCAGCTCCGGGACTAGCGGCACCGGGGAGCTGTTTTTT. Translated: CASSSGTSGTGELFF.

The V call is TRBV6-6, the J call TRBJ1-2; 8 bases agree with TRBD1. J lost 1 base, V lost 2 bases, and 6 bases had no gene match. CDR3 length equals 16 residues. Germline CDR1 MNHNY, CDR2 SVGAGI (reference sequence). CDR3 amino acids: CASSYPQGEGNYGYTF. CDR3 coding DNA: TGTGCCAGCAGTTACCCACAGGGGGAAGGTAACTATGGCTACACCTTC.

The chain's CDR3 is CASSLTASGGSRELFF. The CDR3 DNA reads as TGCGCCAGCAGCTTGACAGCTAGCGGGGGTTCCAGGGAGCTGTTTTTT. This rearrangement joins TRBV5-1 to TRBJ2-2; 10 nucleotides match TRBD2. CDR3 length: 16 residues. The ends lost 1 base at V and 9 bases at J; junction bases unmatched: 9. Germline-derived CDR1 and CDR2 are SGHRS and YFSETQ.

This chain joins TRBV19 and TRBJ1-2, with 7 bases that match TRBD1. The J segment lost 4 bases and the V segment lost 4 bases, leaving 6 bases of the junction unmatched. The CDR3 is 14 amino acids. The germline gives CDR1 LNHDA, CDR2 SQIVND (reference sequence). The CDR3 DNA follows: TGTGCCAGTAGTACAGGGGGATTCGGCTATGGCTACACCTTC. This sequence encodes CASSTGGFGYGYTF.

The genes are TRBV5-6 and TRBJ2-7; a weak D match, TRBD1 (8 bases). Per germline, CDR1 SGHDT and CDR2 YYEEEE. There are 12 residues in the CDR3. The V gene lost 3 bases and the J gene lost 7 bases, with 11 bases spanning the gap. The CDR3 nucleotides read TGTGCCAGCAGCTACAGGGGGGGAGAGCAGTACTTC. As protein: CASSYRGGEQYF.

The chain uses TRBV30 and TRBJ1-4, with TRBD1 matching over 10 bases. The germline V gene has CDR1 GTSNPN and CDR2 SVGIG (reference sequence). V was clipped by 3 bases and J by 7 bases; unmatched bases: 8. The CDR3 length is 15 residues. The CDR3 DNA follows: TGTGCCTGGAGCCCGCTGGACAGGGGGACTGAAAAACTGTTTTTT. Translation gives CAWSPLDRGTEKLFF.

The rearrangement uses TRBV28 and TRBJ1-1; possibly TRBD1 for D (5 bases). The V end was cut by 3 bases, the J end by 7 bases, with 12 bases between. The V gene's germline CDR1 is MDHEN and CDR2 SYDVKM. The CDR3 consists of 13 residues. The CDR3 bases are TGTGCCAGCAGTTTGGGGGGGGTGTTTGAAGCTTTCTTT. Translating gives CASSLGGVFEAFF.

This clone was observed a single time. V and J are TRBV7-8 and TRBJ1-3; TRBD1 matches at 8 bases. The CDR3 consists of 15 residues. The J segment lost 0 bases and the V segment lost 4 bases, leaving 2 bases of the junction unmatched. Germline values: CDR1 SGHVS, CDR2 FQNEAQ. Here the CDR3 reads CASSSGTGSGNTIYF. CDR3 coding DNA: TGTGCCAGCAGCTCAGGGACAGGCTCTGGAAACACCATATATTTT.